This T cell receptor beta chain originates from a study of T cells after yellow fever vaccination (dated by TCRdb to about 2019). Describing the broader study: The SMART-Seq v4 Ultra Low Input RNA kit was used to prepare libraries from fractions with low cell numbers. Bulk TCR alpha and beta repertoires were sequenced longitudinally to track T-cell clones before and after primary and booster YFV17D yellow fever vaccination. Two healthy male donors, one aged 18 to 29 and one aged 30 to 39 years, made up the cohort. Blood was collected at multiple timepoints before and after primary and secondary immunization, and bulk PBMC replicates and cell subsets were isolated.

This clonotype has just a few counts. The specificity of this receptor is unknown. Base qualities are not at hand, and no much larger clone is one base apart. General findings and caveats noted by the study authors: A small fraction of clonotypes showed up in both the CD4 and CD8 compartments, probably as a result of convergent recombination. After the booster, most clones that had expanded after primary vaccination were detected again (around 96% of CD4 and around nine tenths of CD8), suggesting broad maintenance of memory. The secondary T-cell response was weaker than the primary response but faster, peaking on day 5 instead of day 15. The study included only a couple of donors, which limits how far the findings can be generalized. FACS-sorted repertoires could contain abundant contaminating clonotypes from the bulk population, so computational filtering was required.

TCR cDNA was made using 5'RACE template switching, a step that added a universal primer site and unique molecular identifiers. Priming of cDNA synthesis was performed from both the TCR alpha and TCR beta constant segments. Two PCR steps were used to amplify libraries, with sample barcodes and sequencing adapters being added in the second step. Sequencing of libraries was performed on Illumina HiSeq 2500 (2x100 bp) or NovaSeq (2x150 bp). Under the source paper's analysis protocol: Demultiplexing of reads and collapsing into UMI consensus sequences were performed with MIGEC, and V(D)J alignment was carried out with MiXCR. Vaccine-responding clonotypes were identified with edgeR using replicate PBMC samples, with FDR below 0.01 and a log2 fold change above 5 up to day 15 being required. Bulk clonotypes were assigned CD4 or CD8 identity according to which sequenced CD4 or CD8 repertoire held them at higher abundance. TCRdb's own reprocessing of the public reads used fastp at Q25 and MiXCR and kept productive beta chains. Identical CDR3 protein sequences are pooled into one entry, listed with their most common genes and DNA. None of the V and J calls come from the authors' own analysis; TCRdb made them. The sample includes hundreds of thousands of distinct CDR3 sequences, with approximately 15% observed a single time. The top ten clones comprise over 12% of the sample.

V is pared back by 0 bases and J by 0 bases, with 14 bases lying between the germline termini. Including the terminal cysteine and phenylalanine, the CDR3 comprises 18 residues. Here the CDR3 DNA is all that survives: 54 bases in frame from base 1. The germline V gene encodes CDR1 MNHEY and CDR2 SVGEGT. In the paper's terms, the treatment or condition label means: live attenuated yellow fever vaccine strain. Two biological replicates of bulk PBMCs were collected at each blood-draw timepoint. PBMCs were isolated from peripheral blood using a standard Ficoll-Paque protocol. RNA was extracted with TriZol from bulk PBMCs, CD4 and CD8 fractions, and dextramer-positive and dextramer-negative fractions.

The source is a man aged 25-45 years who received the YFV17D yellow fever vaccine. The V and J segments used are TRBV6-2 or TRBV6-3 and TRBJ2-2, with no confidently assigned D gene. The material was PBMCs, obtained on the day of the yellow fever booster vaccination. The nucleotide sequence is TGTGCCAGCAGTTACTCGAGGATACGGGTCGCGAACACCGGGGAGCTGTTTTTT. The encoded protein is CASSYSRIRVANTGELFF.